The sequence of this T cell receptor (beta chain) was determined in a study of blood T cell repertoires in COVID-19. Background on the study: Some COVID-19 samples were acute and others convalescent; all came from the United States, Italy and Spain.

CDR1 and CDR2 from the germline V gene are SGHVS and FQNEAQ. V dropped 5 bases and J dropped 4; count of bases not matched to a gene: 6. There are 14 residues in the CDR3. In the original processing: From reference gene primer amplification, estimates of nucleated cell counts were derived. Some clones are missing from TCRdb's copy, which holds only in-frame ones; the method was immunoSEQ multiplex PCR. For V, J and clone size, that table is used; D and trimming come from the DNA. The sample carries 200,000 to 250,000 clones, about 90% recorded once. The receptor was derived from a woman between 50 and 59 years old in a cohort exposed to, infected with or recovered from COVID-19 (not recorded which). Sequenced input: PBMCs or T cells enriched from blood (not recorded which). The V call is TRBV7-8, the J call TRBJ2-7; 9 nucleotides agree with TRBD1. CDR3 residues: CASSQGQGPYEQYF. CDR3 nucleotide sequence: TGTGCCAGCAGCCAAGGACAGGGGCCGTACGAGCAGTACTTC.